This T cell receptor beta chain is drawn from a study of blood T cell repertoires in COVID-19. Study overall: Some COVID-19 samples were acute and others convalescent; all came from the United States, Italy and Spain. T cells, B-cell-depleted T cells, or PBMCs supplied cDNA or gDNA.

In the original processing: Reference gene primer amplification yielded estimated nucleated cell counts. Repertoires were generated with immunoSEQ multiplex PCR, while TCRdb's copy carries only in-frame clones and drops some. The V and J calls and clone size were taken over from that table, and D and trimming were inferred from the DNA. The sample contains about 140,000 clones, just over 85% of which appear only once. The CDR3 extends over 15 amino acids. After removal of 5 bases from V and 1 base from J, the junction contained 6 bases not matched to a gene. CDR1 and CDR2 from the germline V gene are SEHNR and FQNEAQ (reference sequence).

The sequencing input was peripheral blood. V and J are TRBV7-9 and TRBJ1-2, with 8 positions matching TRBD1. The sequence derives from a woman aged 60-75 years with acute or convalescent COVID-19. The CDR3: CASSPGQGHNYGYTF. Written as DNA, the CDR3 is TGTGCCAGCAGCCCCGGACAGGGCCATAACTATGGCTACACCTTC.